Listed below are T cell receptor beta chains from one sample, sequenced in a study of T cell repertoires in cytomegalovirus infection. TCRdb redid the calling of the reads with MiXCR, one entry per CDR3 protein. The table shows some 700,000 distinct CDR3 sequences, with 35% occurring only once. The sequenced sample was PBMCs. All receptors come from a human donor in good health (CMV status not recorded). Some clones in this sample may be carry-over from other donors' samples. Both conserved end residues are part of each CDR3. The order of the fields is V gene, J gene, CDR3 protein.

v_gene: TRBV7-6
j_gene: TRBJ1-5
CDR3aa: CASSLQGSQPQHF

v_gene: TRBV15
j_gene: TRBJ2-7
CDR3aa: CATSRFGQGGDEQYF

v_gene: TRBV7-2
j_gene: TRBJ2-7
CDR3aa: CASSLYSNSYEQYF

v_gene: TRBV7-3
j_gene: TRBJ1-1
CDR3aa: CASSPTDRNTEAFF

v_gene: TRBV4-1
j_gene: TRBJ1-3
CDR3aa: CASSRTPRQGIDSGNTIYF

v_gene: TRBV20-1
j_gene: TRBJ1-2
CDR3aa: CSARRVSTHYGYTF

v_gene: TRBV7-8
j_gene: TRBJ2-2
CDR3aa: CASSPMDAFAGELFF

v_gene: TRBV7-2
j_gene: TRBJ2-7
CDR3aa: CASSPLSGGYYEKYF

v_gene: TRBV28
j_gene: TRBJ2-1
CDR3aa: CASSPYREGNEQFF

v_gene: TRBV7-2
j_gene: TRBJ2-1
CDR3aa: CASSLIAGGPFF

v_gene: TRBV7-2
j_gene: TRBJ1-3
CDR3aa: CASSLDSSGGGNTIYF

v_gene: TRBV2
j_gene: TRBJ2-7
CDR3aa: CASSEDGQSSYEQYF

v_gene: TRBV6-2/TRBV6-3
j_gene: TRBJ2-3
CDR3aa: CASSRSASGGTDTQYF

v_gene: TRBV14
j_gene: TRBJ2-5
CDR3aa: CASSQETDRGVQETQYF

v_gene: TRBV7-2
j_gene: TRBJ1-2
CDR3aa: CASSFRDSNYGYTF

v_gene: TRBV19
j_gene: TRBJ2-7
CDR3aa: CASRSGQGPYEQYF

v_gene: TRBV10-2
j_gene: TRBJ1-1
CDR3aa: CASLMGDTEAFF

v_gene: TRBV28
j_gene: TRBJ1-1
CDR3aa: CASSWPGASEAFF

v_gene: TRBV10-3
j_gene: TRBJ2-1
CDR3aa: CAISEGWLAHNEQFF

v_gene: TRBV9
j_gene: TRBJ2-1
CDR3aa: CASSVAPAGGLYNEQFF

v_gene: TRBV27
j_gene: TRBJ1-1
CDR3aa: CASSLMSGPTEAFF

v_gene: TRBV19
j_gene: TRBJ1-1
CDR3aa: CASSTHTSTANTEAFF

v_gene: TRBV7-2
j_gene: TRBJ1-3
CDR3aa: CASTWTVGHTIYF

v_gene: TRBV12-3/TRBV12-4
j_gene: TRBJ2-1
CDR3aa: CASRQTSGTYNEPFF

v_gene: TRBV7-8
j_gene: TRBJ2-7
CDR3aa: CASSLVGTGNDEQYF

v_gene: TRBV20-1
j_gene: TRBJ2-5
CDR3aa: CSARAGSQETQYF

v_gene: TRBV5-1
j_gene: TRBJ2-1
CDR3aa: CASSNDIRTHNEQFF

v_gene: TRBV27
j_gene: TRBJ1-1
CDR3aa: CASSKTGFTEAFF

v_gene: TRBV5-6
j_gene: TRBJ1-6
CDR3aa: CASSAGAGDNSPLHF

v_gene: TRBV28
j_gene: TRBJ2-1
CDR3aa: CASSLSPPGTSGRWEQFF

v_gene: TRBV5-6
j_gene: TRBJ2-3
CDR3aa: CASSQPRTGGWDTQFF

v_gene: TRBV12-3/TRBV12-4
j_gene: TRBJ2-3
CDR3aa: CASSLVMSGTEFITDTQYF

v_gene: TRBV28
j_gene: TRBJ1-1
CDR3aa: CASSWVGYTEAFF

v_gene: TRBV5-5
j_gene: TRBJ2-2
CDR3aa: CASSLFARPNTGELFF

v_gene: TRBV4-1
j_gene: TRBJ2-1
CDR3aa: CASSLFGEDYNEQFF

v_gene: TRBV7-4
j_gene: TRBJ2-7
CDR3aa: CASNWSTYEHYF

v_gene: TRBV7-9
j_gene: TRBJ1-4
CDR3aa: CASSFFSGWSEKLFF